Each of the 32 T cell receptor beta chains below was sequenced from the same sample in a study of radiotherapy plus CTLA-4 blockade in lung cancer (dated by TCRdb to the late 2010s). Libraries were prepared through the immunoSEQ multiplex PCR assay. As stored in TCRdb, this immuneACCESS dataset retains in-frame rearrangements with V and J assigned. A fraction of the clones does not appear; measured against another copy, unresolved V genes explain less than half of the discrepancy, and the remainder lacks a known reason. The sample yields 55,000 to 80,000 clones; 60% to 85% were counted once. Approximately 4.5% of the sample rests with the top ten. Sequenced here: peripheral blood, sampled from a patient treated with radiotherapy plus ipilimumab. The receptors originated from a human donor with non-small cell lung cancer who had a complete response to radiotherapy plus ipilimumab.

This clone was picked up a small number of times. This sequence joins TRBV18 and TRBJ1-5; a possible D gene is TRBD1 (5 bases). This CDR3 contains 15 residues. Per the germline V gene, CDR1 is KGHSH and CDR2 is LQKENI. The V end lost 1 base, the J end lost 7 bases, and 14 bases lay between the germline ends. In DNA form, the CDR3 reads TGTGCCAGCTCACCACTGGCAGGGCTCGAGCAGCCCCAGCATTTT. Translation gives CASSPLAGLEQPQHF. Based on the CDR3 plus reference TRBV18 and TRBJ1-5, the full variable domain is NAGVMQNPRHLVRRRGQEARLRCSPMKGHSHVYWYRQLPEEGLKFMVYLQKENIIDESGMPKERFSAEFPKEGPSILRIQQVVRGDSAAYFCASSPLAGLEQPQHFGDGTRLSIL.

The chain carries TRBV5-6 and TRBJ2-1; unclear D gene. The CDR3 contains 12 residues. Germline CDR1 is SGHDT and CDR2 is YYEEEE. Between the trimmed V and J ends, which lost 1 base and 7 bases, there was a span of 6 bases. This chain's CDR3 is CASSLFRNEQFF. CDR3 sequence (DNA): TGTGCCAGCAGCTTGTTTAGGAATGAGCAGTTCTTC.

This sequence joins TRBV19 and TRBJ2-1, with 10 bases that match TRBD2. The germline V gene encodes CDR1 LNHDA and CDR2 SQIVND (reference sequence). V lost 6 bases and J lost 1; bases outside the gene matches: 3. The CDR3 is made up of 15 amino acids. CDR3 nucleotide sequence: TGTGCCAGTAGAGCGGGGGGGTCGTCCTACAATGAGCAGTTCTTC. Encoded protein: CASRAGGSSYNEQFF.

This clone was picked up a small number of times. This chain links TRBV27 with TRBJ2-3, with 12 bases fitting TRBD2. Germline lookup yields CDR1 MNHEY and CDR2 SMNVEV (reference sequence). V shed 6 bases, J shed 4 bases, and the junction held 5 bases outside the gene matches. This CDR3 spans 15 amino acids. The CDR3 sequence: CASRRLAGEADTQYF. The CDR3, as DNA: TGTGCCAGCAGAAGACTAGCGGGAGAAGCAGATACGCAGTATTTT.

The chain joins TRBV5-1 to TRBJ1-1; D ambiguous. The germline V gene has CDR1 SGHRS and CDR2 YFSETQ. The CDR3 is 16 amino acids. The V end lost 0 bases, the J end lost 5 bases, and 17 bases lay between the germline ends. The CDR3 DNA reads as TGCGCCAGCAGCTTGGTCGCAGTCGCTGGAAGTACTGAAGCTTTCTTT. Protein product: CASSLVAVAGSTEAFF.

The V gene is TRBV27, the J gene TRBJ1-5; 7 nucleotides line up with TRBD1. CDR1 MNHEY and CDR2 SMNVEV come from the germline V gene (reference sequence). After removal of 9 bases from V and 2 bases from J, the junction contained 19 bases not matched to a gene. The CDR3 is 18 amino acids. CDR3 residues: CASKAVTRGILGNQPQHF. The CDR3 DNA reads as TGTGCCAGTAAGGCTGTGACCAGGGGGATACTGGGCAATCAGCCCCAGCATTTT.

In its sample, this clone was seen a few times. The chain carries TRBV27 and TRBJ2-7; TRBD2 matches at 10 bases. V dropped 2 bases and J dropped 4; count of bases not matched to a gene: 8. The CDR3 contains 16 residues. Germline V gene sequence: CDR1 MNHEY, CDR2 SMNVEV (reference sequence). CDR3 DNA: TGTGCCAGCAGTTTACGGGGACTAGCGATAGGATACGAGCAGTACTTC. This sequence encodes CASSLRGLAIGYEQYF.

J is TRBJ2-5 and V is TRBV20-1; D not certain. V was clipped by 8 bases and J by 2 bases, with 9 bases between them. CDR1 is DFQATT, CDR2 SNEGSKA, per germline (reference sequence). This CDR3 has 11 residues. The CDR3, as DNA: TGCAGTCTCGGGTTTCAAGAGACCCAGTACTTC. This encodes CSLGFQETQYF.

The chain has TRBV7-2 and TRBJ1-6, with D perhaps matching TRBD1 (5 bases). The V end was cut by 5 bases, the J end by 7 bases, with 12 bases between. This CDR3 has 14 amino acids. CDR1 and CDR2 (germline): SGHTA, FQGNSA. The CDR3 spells CASSEGHPNSPLHF. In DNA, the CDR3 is TGTGCCAGCAGCGAAGGACACCCCAATTCACCCCTCCACTTT.

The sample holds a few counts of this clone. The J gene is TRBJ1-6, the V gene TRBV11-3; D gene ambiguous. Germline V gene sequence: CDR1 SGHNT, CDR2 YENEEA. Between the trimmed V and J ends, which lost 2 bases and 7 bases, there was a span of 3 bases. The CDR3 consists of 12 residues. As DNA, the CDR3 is TGTGCCAGCAGCTTACCAAATTCACCCCTCCACTTT. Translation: CASSLPNSPLHF. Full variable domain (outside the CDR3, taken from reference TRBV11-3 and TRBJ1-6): EAGVVQSPRYKIIEKKQPVAFWCNPISGHNTLYWYLQNLGQGPELLIRYENEEAVDDSQLPKDRFSAERLKGVDSTLKIQPAELGDSAVYLCASSLPNSPLHFGNGTRLTVT.

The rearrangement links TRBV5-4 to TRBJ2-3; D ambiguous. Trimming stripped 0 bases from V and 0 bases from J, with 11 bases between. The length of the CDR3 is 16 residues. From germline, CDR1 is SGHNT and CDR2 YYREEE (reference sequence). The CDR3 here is CASSLAGVVSTDTQYF. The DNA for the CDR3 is TGTGCCAGCAGCTTGGCGGGTGTAGTTAGCACAGATACGCAGTATTTT.

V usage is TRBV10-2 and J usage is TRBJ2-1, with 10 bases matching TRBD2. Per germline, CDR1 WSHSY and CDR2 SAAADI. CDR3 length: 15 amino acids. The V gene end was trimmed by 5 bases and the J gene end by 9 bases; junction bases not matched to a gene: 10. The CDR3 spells CASSSQRGGISEQFF. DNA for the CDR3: TGCGCCAGCAGTAGTCAGCGGGGGGGTATCTCTGAGCAGTTCTTC.

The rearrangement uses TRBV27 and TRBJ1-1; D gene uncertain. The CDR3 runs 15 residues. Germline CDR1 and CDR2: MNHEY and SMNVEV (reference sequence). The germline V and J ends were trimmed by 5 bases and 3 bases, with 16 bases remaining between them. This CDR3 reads CASSKLNRKHTEAFF. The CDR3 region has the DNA TGTGCCAGCAGTAAACTAAACAGAAAACACACTGAAGCTTTCTTT.

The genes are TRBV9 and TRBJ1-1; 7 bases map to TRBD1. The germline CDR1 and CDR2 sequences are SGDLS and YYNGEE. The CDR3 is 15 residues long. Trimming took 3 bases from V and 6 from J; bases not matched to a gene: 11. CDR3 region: CASSDSGTDSSEAFF. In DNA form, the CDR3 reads TGTGCCAGCAGCGATTCCGGGACAGACTCCTCTGAAGCTTTCTTT.

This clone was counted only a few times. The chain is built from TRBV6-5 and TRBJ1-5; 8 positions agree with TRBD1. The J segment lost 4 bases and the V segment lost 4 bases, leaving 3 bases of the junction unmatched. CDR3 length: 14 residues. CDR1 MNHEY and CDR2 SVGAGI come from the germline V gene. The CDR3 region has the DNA TGTGCCAGCAGTTTTACAGGGGGAAATCAGCCCCAGCATTTT. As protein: CASSFTGGNQPQHF.

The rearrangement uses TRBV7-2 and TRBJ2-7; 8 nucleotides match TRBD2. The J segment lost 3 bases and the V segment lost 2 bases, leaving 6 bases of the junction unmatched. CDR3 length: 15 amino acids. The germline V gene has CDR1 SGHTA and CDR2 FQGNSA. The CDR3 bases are TGTGCCAGCAGCTTACCGGGACTAGGCCTCTACGAGCAGTACTTC. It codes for CASSLPGLGLYEQYF.

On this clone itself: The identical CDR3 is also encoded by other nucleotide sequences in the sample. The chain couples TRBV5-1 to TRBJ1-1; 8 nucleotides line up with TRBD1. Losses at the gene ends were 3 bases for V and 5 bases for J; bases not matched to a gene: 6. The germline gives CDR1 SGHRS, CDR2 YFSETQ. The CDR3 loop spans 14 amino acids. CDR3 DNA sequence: TGCGCCAGCAGCTCATCCAGGGGGCAAACTGAAGCTTTCTTT. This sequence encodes CASSSSRGQTEAFF.

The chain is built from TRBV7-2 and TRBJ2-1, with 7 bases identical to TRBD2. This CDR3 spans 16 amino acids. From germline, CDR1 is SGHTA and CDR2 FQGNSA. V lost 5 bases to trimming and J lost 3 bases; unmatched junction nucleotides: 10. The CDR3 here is CASSTSGGRVYNEQFF. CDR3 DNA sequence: TGTGCCAGCAGCACCTCTGGCGGGAGAGTCTACAATGAGCAGTTCTTC.

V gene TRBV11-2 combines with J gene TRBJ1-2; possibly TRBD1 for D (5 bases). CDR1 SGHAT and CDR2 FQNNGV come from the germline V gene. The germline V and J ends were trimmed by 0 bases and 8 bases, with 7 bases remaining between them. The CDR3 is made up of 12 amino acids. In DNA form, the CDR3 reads TGTGCCAGCAGCTTAGAGGGGGACGGCTACACCTTC. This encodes CASSLEGDGYTF.

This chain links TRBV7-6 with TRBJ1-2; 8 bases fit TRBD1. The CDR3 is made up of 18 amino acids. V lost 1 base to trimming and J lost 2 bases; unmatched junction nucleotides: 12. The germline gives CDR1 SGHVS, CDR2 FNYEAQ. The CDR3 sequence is CASSLGGDRRRLNYGYTF. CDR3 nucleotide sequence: TGTGCCAGCAGCTTAGGGGGGGACAGGCGTAGACTAAACTATGGCTACACCTTC.

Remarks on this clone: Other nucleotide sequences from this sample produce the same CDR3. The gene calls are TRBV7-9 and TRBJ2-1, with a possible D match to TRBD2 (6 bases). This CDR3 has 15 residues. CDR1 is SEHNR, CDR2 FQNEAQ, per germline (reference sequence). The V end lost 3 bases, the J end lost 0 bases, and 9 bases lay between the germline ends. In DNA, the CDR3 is TGTGCCAGCAGCTTGGACGGGAGCTCCTACAATGAGCAGTTCTTC. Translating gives CASSLDGSSYNEQFF.

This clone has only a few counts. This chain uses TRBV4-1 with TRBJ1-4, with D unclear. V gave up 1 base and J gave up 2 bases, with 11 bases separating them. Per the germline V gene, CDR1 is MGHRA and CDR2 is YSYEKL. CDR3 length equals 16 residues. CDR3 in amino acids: CASSQGLASTNEKLFF. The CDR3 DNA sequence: TGCGCCAGCAGCCAAGGTTTGGCATCCACTAATGAAAAACTGTTTTTT.

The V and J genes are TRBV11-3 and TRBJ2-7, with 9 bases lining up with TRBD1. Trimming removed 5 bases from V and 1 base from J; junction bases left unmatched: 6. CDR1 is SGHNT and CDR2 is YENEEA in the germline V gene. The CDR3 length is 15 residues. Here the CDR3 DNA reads TGTGCCAGCAGCCTACAGGGGGCGCCTTCCTACGAGCAGTACGTC. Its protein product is CASSLQGAPSYEQYV.

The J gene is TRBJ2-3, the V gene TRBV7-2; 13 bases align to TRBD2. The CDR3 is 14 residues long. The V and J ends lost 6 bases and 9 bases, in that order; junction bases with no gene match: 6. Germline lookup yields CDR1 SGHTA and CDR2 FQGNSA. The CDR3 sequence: CASSRRLAGGTQYF. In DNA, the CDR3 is TGTGCCAGCAGTCGGAGACTAGCGGGAGGAACGCAGTATTTT. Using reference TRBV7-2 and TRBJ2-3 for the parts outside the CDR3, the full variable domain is GAGVSQSPSNKVTEKGKDVELRCDPISGHTALYWYRQSLGQGLEFLIYFQGNSAPDKSGLPSDRFSAERTGGSVSTLTIQRTQQEDSAVYLCASSRRLAGGTQYFGPGTRLTVL.

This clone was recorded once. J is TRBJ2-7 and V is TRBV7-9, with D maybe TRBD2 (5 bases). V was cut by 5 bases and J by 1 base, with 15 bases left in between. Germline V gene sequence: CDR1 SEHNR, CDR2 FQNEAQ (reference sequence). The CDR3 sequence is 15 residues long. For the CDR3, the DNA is TGTGCCAGCAGCCTTGGAGCTAGCTCTTCCTACGAGCAGTACTTC. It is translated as CASSLGASSSYEQYF.

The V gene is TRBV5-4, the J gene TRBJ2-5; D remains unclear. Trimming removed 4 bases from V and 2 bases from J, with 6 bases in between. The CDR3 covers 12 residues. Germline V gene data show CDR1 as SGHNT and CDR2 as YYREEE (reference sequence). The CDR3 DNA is TGTGCCAGCAGCAGATCTCAAGAGACCCAGTACTTC. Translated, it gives CASSRSQETQYF.

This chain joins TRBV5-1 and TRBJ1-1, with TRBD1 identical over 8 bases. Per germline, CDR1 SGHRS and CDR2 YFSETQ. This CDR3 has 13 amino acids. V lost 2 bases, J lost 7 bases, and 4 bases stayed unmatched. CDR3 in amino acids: CASSFDRGFEAFF. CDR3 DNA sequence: TGCGCCAGCAGCTTCGACAGGGGATTTGAAGCTTTCTTT. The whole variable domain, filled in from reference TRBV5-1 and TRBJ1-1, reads KAGVTQTPRYLIKTRGQQVTLSCSPISGHRSVSWYQQTPGQGLQFLFEYFSETQRNKGNFPGRFSGRQFSNSRSEMNVSTLELGDSALYLCASSFDRGFEAFFGQGTRLTVV.

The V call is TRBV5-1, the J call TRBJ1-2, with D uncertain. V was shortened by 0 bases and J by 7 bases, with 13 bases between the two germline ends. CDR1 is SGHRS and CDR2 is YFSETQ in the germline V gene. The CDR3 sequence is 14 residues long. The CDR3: CASSLASQLTGYTF. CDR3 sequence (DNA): TGCGCCAGCAGCTTGGCCAGTCAGCTAACTGGCTACACCTTC.

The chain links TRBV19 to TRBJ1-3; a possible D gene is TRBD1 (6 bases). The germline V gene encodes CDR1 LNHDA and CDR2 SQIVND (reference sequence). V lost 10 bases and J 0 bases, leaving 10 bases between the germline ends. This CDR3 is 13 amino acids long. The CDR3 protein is CATRTVSGNTIYF. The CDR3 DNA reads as TGTGCCACCAGGACAGTCTCTGGAAACACCATATATTTT. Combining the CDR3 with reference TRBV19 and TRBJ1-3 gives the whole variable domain DGGITQSPKYLFRKEGQNVTLSCEQNLNHDAMYWYRQDPGQGLRLIYYSQIVNDFQKGDIAEGYSVSREKKESFPLTVTSAQKNPTAFYLCATRTVSGNTIYFGEGSWLTVV.

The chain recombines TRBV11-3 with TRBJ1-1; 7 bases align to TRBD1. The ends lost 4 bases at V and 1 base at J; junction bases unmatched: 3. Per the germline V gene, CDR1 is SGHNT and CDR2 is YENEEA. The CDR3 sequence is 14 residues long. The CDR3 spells CASSYGQANTEAFF. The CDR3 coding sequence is TGTGCCAGCAGCTACGGACAGGCGAACACTGAAGCTTTCTTT. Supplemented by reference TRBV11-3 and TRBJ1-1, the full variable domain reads EAGVVQSPRYKIIEKKQPVAFWCNPISGHNTLYWYLQNLGQGPELLIRYENEEAVDDSQLPKDRFSAERLKGVDSTLKIQPAELGDSAVYLCASSYGQANTEAFFGQGTRLTVV.

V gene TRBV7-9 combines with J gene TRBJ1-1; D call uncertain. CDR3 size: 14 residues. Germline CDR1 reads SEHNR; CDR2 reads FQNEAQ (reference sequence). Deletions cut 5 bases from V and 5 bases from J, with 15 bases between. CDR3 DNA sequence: TGTGCCAGCAGCCAATCAGCGGCTGGAACTGAAGCTTTCTTT. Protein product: CASSQSAAGTEAFF.

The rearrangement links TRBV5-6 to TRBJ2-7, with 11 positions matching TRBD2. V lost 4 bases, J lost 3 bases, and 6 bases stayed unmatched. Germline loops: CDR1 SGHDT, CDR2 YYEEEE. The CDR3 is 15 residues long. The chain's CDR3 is CASSRWTSGFYEQYF. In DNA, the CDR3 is TGTGCCAGCAGCCGCTGGACTAGCGGGTTCTACGAGCAGTACTTC. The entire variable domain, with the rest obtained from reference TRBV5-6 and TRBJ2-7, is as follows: DAGVTQSPTHLIKTRGQQVTLRCSPKSGHDTVSWYQQALGQGPQFIFQYYEEEERQRGNFPDRFSGHQFPNYSSELNVNALLLGDSALYLCASSRWTSGFYEQYFGPGTRLTVT.